This T cell receptor (beta chain) was found in a study of early T cells in non-severe SARS-CoV-2 infection. Study overall: Sequencing of unsorted whole blood was done on bulk RNA, leaving chains unpaired.

Broader study findings: Anti-spike CD8 responses were favored in VDJdb matching, and private and CD4 specificities were missed.

The CDR3 runs 16 residues. Trimming stripped 4 bases from V and 6 bases from J, with 20 bases between. The germline V gene has CDR1 SGHNT and CDR2 YYREEE (reference sequence). To note about this clonotype: Its antigen remains unknown.

Tagging with unique molecular identifiers was applied to individual cDNA molecules. TCRdb fed the 5' RACE reads into MiXCR, producing one record per CDR3 protein. Of tens of thousands of distinct CDR3 sequences in the sample, around 4.1% were seen once. The material sequenced was whole blood. This TCR was recovered from an adult who was a healthcare worker with PCR-confirmed SARS-CoV-2 infection or an uninfected control (not recorded which). The V and J genes are TRBV5-4 and TRBJ2-1; TRBD1 might be the D (6 bases). CDR3 residues: CASSPSRQGYSNEQFF. The CDR3 DNA reads as TGTGCCAGCAGCCCGAGCCGCCAGGGGTATTCCAATGAGCAGTTCTTC.